The 28 T cell receptor beta chains below all came from one sample that was sequenced in a study of blood T cell repertoires in COVID-19. Repertoires were generated with immunoSEQ multiplex PCR, while TCRdb's copy carries only in-frame clones and drops some. The sample has 150,000 or so clones; over 75% are singletons. The specimen sequenced was peripheral blood. Receptors originate from a man aged 18-30 years with COVID-19, enrolled during active disease.

V is TRBV7-9 and J is TRBJ2-3, with a weak D call TRBD2 (6 bases). This CDR3 contains 15 residues. Germline V gene lookup returns CDR1 SEHNR and CDR2 FQNEAQ (reference sequence). V was shortened by 5 bases and J by 2 bases, with 14 bases between the two germline ends. The CDR3 loop is CASSPTGVSTDTQYF. The CDR3 bases are TGTGCCAGCAGCCCGACGGGAGTATCCACAGATACGCAGTATTTT.

CDR3 amino acids: CASSRDSKNIQYF. The CDR3 DNA reads as TGTGCCAGCAGCCGTGACAGCAAAAACATTCAGTACTTC. This sequence joins TRBV9 and TRBJ2-4; maybe TRBD1 (5 bases). The CDR3 is 13 residues long. Between the trimmed V and J ends, which lost 4 bases and 3 bases, there was a span of 8 bases. Germline V gives CDR1 SGDLS, CDR2 YYNGEE. Based on the CDR3 plus reference TRBV9 and TRBJ2-4, the full variable domain is DSGVTQTPKHLITATGQRVTLRCSPRSGDLSVYWYQQSLDQGLQFLIQYYNGEERAKGNILERFSAQQFPDLHSELNLSSLELGDSALYFCASSRDSKNIQYFGAGTRLSVL.

The chain is built from TRBV4-3 and TRBJ2-7, with TRBD1 identical over 7 bases. This CDR3 region has 14 residues. The germline CDR1 and CDR2 sequences are LGHNA and YSLEER. Trimming at V came to 0 bases and at J to 10 bases, leaving 9 bases not matched to a gene. The chain's CDR3 is CASSQDWDSQIQYF. For the CDR3, the DNA is TGCGCCAGCAGCCAAGATTGGGACAGCCAGATTCAGTACTTC.

The chain is built from TRBV9 and TRBJ2-1, with TRBD2 identical over 13 bases. The CDR3 totals 15 residues. Germline V gene data show CDR1 as SGDLS and CDR2 as YYNGEE. The junction had 7 bases not matched to a gene; V was cut back by 4 bases and J by 9 bases. The CDR3 here is CASSPSGLAGVEQFF. The CDR3 DNA is TGTGCCAGCAGCCCCTCCGGACTAGCGGGAGTTGAGCAGTTCTTC. The whole variable domain, remainder taken from reference TRBV9 and TRBJ2-1, is DSGVTQTPKHLITATGQRVTLRCSPRSGDLSVYWYQQSLDQGLQFLIQYYNGEERAKGNILERFSAQQFPDLHSELNLSSLELGDSALYFCASSPSGLAGVEQFFGPGTRLTVL.

This chain links TRBV4-2 with TRBJ1-5; 7 positions match TRBD1. The CDR3 contains 14 residues. Germline V CDR1 and CDR2: LGHNA, YNFKEQ. The V segment lost 2 bases and the J segment 11 bases; nucleotides outside the gene matches: 9. The CDR3 region has the DNA TGTGCCAGCAGCCAAACAGGGGCCCTCAGGGCCCAGCATTTT. The encoded protein is CASSQTGALRAQHF.

The chain joins TRBV28 to TRBJ2-1; the D gene is possibly TRBD2 (6 bases). Germline-derived CDR1 and CDR2 are MDHEN and SYDVKM. The CDR3 covers 15 residues. Trimming shortened V by 2 bases and J by 7 bases, and 15 bases separated the two germline ends. CDR3 sequence reads: CASSLHSRGKNEQFF. The DNA for the CDR3 is TGTGCCAGCAGTTTACATTCCCGCGGGAAGAATGAGCAGTTCTTC.

This chain connects TRBV9 to TRBJ2-1, with a possible D match to TRBD1 (6 bases). V was trimmed by 0 bases and J by 1 base, leaving 11 bases between them. The CDR3 length is 16 residues. Germline V CDR1 and CDR2: SGDLS, YYNGEE. The DNA for the CDR3 is TGTGCCAGCAGCGTAGTTGGGACACCATCCTACAATGAGCAGTTCTTC. Its translation is CASSVVGTPSYNEQFF.

This CDR3 is CASSTARQETQYF. The CDR3 DNA reads as TGTGCCAGCAGCACAGCTCGTCAAGAGACCCAGTACTTC. The chain is built from TRBV2 and TRBJ2-5; no reliable D call. Trimming stripped 6 bases from V and 2 bases from J, with 10 bases between. The germline V gene encodes CDR1 SNHLY and CDR2 FYNNEI. There are 13 residues in the CDR3.

This sequence joins TRBV6-2 or TRBV6-3 and TRBJ1-2; D unresolved. Germline V CDR1 and CDR2: MNHEY, SVGEGT. The CDR3 spans 15 residues. V was cut by 5 bases and J by 4 bases, with 17 bases left in between. This chain's CDR3 is CASSRLAPDGYGYTF. The CDR3, as DNA: TGTGCCAGCAGTAGACTTGCCCCGGATGGCTATGGCTACACCTTC.

The chain recombines TRBV27 with TRBJ1-1; 7 positions match TRBD1. Germline V gives CDR1 MNHEY, CDR2 SMNVEV (reference sequence). CDR3 size: 19 residues. After removal of 5 bases from V and 0 bases from J, the junction contained 18 bases not matched to a gene. For the CDR3, the DNA is TGTGCCAGCAGTAAGTCCGCCTTCTACGGGACAGACATGAACACTGAAGCTTTCTTT. This encodes CASSKSAFYGTDMNTEAFF.

The chain couples TRBV10-3 to TRBJ2-5, with 8 bases that match TRBD1. The germline CDR1 and CDR2 sequences are ENHRY and SYGVKD. The CDR3 extends over 14 amino acids. After removal of 6 bases from V and 1 base from J, the junction contained 4 bases not matched to a gene. The CDR3 protein is CAIRSGTGQETQYF. CDR3 coding DNA: TGTGCCATCAGGTCGGGGACAGGCCAAGAGACCCAGTACTTC.

The V and J genes are TRBV3-1 (or the pseudogene TRBV3-2) and TRBJ2-3, with a weak D call TRBD2 (5 bases). This CDR3 comprises 17 residues. CDR1 and CDR2 (germline): LGHDT, YNNKEL (reference sequence). Trimming left V 3 bases short and J 2 bases short, with 18 bases between. Here the CDR3 reads CASSHYQRSSFTDTQYF. In DNA form, the CDR3 reads TGTGCCAGCAGCCATTACCAGCGGTCTTCCTTCACAGATACGCAGTATTTT.

The genes are TRBV9 and TRBJ2-1; 12 nucleotides match TRBD2. J lost 12 bases, V lost 4 bases, and 8 bases had no gene match. This CDR3 region has 14 residues. Germline values: CDR1 SGDLS, CDR2 YYNGEE. The CDR3 region is CASSIRLAGATQFF. The CDR3 nucleotides read TGTGCCAGCAGCATTAGACTAGCGGGAGCTACGCAGTTCTTC.

The V call is TRBV15, the J call TRBJ2-7; 11 nucleotides match TRBD2. This CDR3 region has 15 residues. The ends lost 3 bases at V and 2 bases at J; junction bases unmatched: 3. Germline V CDR1 and CDR2: LNHNV, YYDKDF (reference sequence). The CDR3 DNA is TGTGCCACCAGCAGGGGGGGACTAGCGGCCTACGAGCAGTACTTC. It codes for CATSRGGLAAYEQYF. The whole variable domain, remainder taken from reference TRBV15 and TRBJ2-7, is DAMVIQNPRYQVTQFGKPVTLSCSQTLNHNVMYWYQQKSSQAPKLLFHYYDKDFNNEADTPDNFQSRRPNTSFCFLDIRSPGLGDTAMYLCATSRGGLAAYEQYFGPGTRLTVT.

The rearrangement joins TRBV10-3 to TRBJ2-7, with TRBD2 matching over 9 bases. J lost 6 bases, V lost 0 bases, and 12 bases had no gene match. The CDR3 is 17 residues long. Germline lookup yields CDR1 ENHRY and CDR2 SYGVKD. CDR3 nucleotide sequence: TGTGCCATCAGTGAGTCAGAACGTAGCGGGAGAGTCGGCGAGCAGTACTTC. Translated, it gives CAISESERSGRVGEQYF.

V usage is TRBV5-1 and J usage is TRBJ2-5, with TRBD1 identical over 7 bases. Germline CDR1 is SGHRS and CDR2 is YFSETQ. The junction had 7 bases not matched to a gene; V was cut back by 6 bases and J by 2 bases. CDR3 size: 14 residues. CDR3 DNA: TGCGCCAGCACCCCGACAGGGTTGCAAGAGACCCAGTACTTC. Amino acids: CASTPTGLQETQYF.

The gene calls are TRBV6-5 and TRBJ2-2, with 9 bases matching TRBD1. CDR1 and CDR2 (germline): MNHEY, SVGAGI. V gave up 3 bases and J gave up 6 bases; unmatched junction bases: 8. The CDR3 extends over 16 amino acids. CDR3 bases: TGTGCCAGCAGTTATTCTGTAACAGGGGGCCCCGGGGAGCTGTTTTTT. Amino acid sequence: CASSYSVTGGPGELFF.

V usage is TRBV4-2 and J usage is TRBJ2-2; TRBD2 agrees at 8 bases. The CDR3 loop spans 16 amino acids. CDR1 LGHNA and CDR2 YNFKEQ come from the germline V gene. After removal of 1 base from V and 3 bases from J, the junction contained 4 bases not matched to a gene. In nucleotides, the CDR3 is TGTGCCAGCAGCCAAGGGGGACTAGGGGACACCGGGGAGCTGTTTTTT. It is translated as CASSQGGLGDTGELFF.

The chain has TRBV29-1 and TRBJ2-7; 9 nucleotides agree with TRBD2. This CDR3 comprises 17 residues. Losses at the gene ends were 1 base for V and 3 bases for J; bases not matched to a gene: 13. Germline V gene sequence: CDR1 SQVTM, CDR2 ANQGSEA. The CDR3 is CSVEGSGSSPFVYEQYF. The CDR3 DNA reads TGCAGCGTTGAAGGTAGCGGGAGCTCCCCTTTTGTCTACGAGCAGTACTTC.

J is TRBJ1-4 and V is TRBV5-5, with D tentatively TRBD1 (5 bases). Germline CDR1 SGHKS, CDR2 YYEKEE (reference sequence). This CDR3 comprises 15 residues. Trimming removed 2 bases at V and 7 bases at J, with 15 bases between. The CDR3 protein is CASSFPGVSSEKLFF. Written as DNA, the CDR3 is TGTGCCAGCAGCTTTCCGGGGGTTAGTAGTGAAAAACTGTTTTTT.

The chain recombines TRBV5-1 with TRBJ2-1, with D maybe TRBD2 (6 bases). There are 17 residues in the CDR3. Germline V CDR1 and CDR2: SGHRS, YFSETQ. V was clipped by 3 bases and J by 7 bases, with 23 bases between them. This CDR3 reads CASSWDGGAQGGNEQFF. The CDR3 DNA reads as TGCGCCAGCAGCTGGGACGGAGGGGCCCAGGGTGGAAATGAGCAGTTCTTC.

This sequence joins TRBV29-1 and TRBJ2-5; 7 nucleotides align to TRBD2. There are 13 residues in the CDR3. J lost 3 bases, V lost 8 bases, and 9 bases had no gene match. Looked up from germline, CDR1 is SQVTM and CDR2 is ANQGSEA. The CDR3 sequence: CSNRDYGEETQYF. CDR3 in DNA: TGCAGCAACCGGGACTATGGCGAAGAGACCCAGTACTTC.

The rearrangement links TRBV30 to TRBJ1-2; D might be TRBD1 (5 bases). Deletions cut 4 bases from V and 5 bases from J, with 11 bases between. The CDR3 has 12 residues. CDR1 is GTSNPN, CDR2 SVGIG, per germline (reference sequence). Here the CDR3 reads CAWTGAEYGYTF. The CDR3, as DNA: TGTGCCTGGACTGGGGCAGAATATGGCTACACCTTC.

This chain connects TRBV6-2 or TRBV6-3 to TRBJ2-1; tentative D call: TRBD2 (5 bases). V was shortened by 0 bases and J by 3 bases, with 12 bases between the two germline ends. CDR3 length: 16 residues. Germline V gene data show CDR1 as MNHEY and CDR2 as SVGEGT. CDR3 DNA: TGTGCCAGCAGTTACTCGCGGCGGGTAAACTACAATGAGCAGTTCTTC. Translating it yields CASSYSRRVNYNEQFF.

This chain uses TRBV5-5 with TRBJ2-1; 7 bases map to TRBD1. V lost 4 bases to trimming and J lost 0 bases; unmatched junction nucleotides: 10. Germline-derived CDR1 and CDR2 are SGHKS and YYEKEE (reference sequence). The CDR3 totals 17 residues. The CDR3 DNA reads TGTGCCAGCAGCCGGGGACAGCCCATAAGCTCCTACAATGAGCAGTTCTTC. Its translation: CASSRGQPISSYNEQFF.

This clone is medium-sized in the sample. CDR3 protein: CATSRYGGETQYF. The CDR3 DNA follows: TGTGCCACCAGCAGGTACGGCGGGGAGACCCAGTACTTC. The chain carries TRBV15 and TRBJ2-5; D is possibly TRBD2 (5 bases). V was shortened by 3 bases and J by 5 bases, with 10 bases between the two germline ends. Germline values: CDR1 LNHNV, CDR2 YYDKDF (reference sequence). The CDR3 runs to 13 residues.

Comment on this clone: Additional DNA sequences in this sample encode the identical CDR3. The genes are TRBV11-2 and TRBJ2-7, with 7 bases identical to TRBD1. The CDR3 covers 14 residues. Unmatched junction bases numbered 2, after V lost 2 bases and J lost 1 base. Germline V CDR1 and CDR2: SGHAT, FQNNGV. The CDR3 nucleotides read TGTGCCAGCAGCTTATACAGGGGATCCTACGAGCAGTACTTC. This encodes CASSLYRGSYEQYF.

V gene TRBV28 combines with J gene TRBJ2-7, with 16 bases matching TRBD2. CDR1 is MDHEN and CDR2 is SYDVKM in the germline V gene. The CDR3 covers 16 residues. V was pared by 5 bases and J by 7 bases, with 8 bases of the junction left unmatched. This CDR3 reads CASSGTSGRALWEQYF. The CDR3 bases are TGTGCCAGCAGTGGGACTAGCGGGAGGGCCCTCTGGGAGCAGTACTTC.